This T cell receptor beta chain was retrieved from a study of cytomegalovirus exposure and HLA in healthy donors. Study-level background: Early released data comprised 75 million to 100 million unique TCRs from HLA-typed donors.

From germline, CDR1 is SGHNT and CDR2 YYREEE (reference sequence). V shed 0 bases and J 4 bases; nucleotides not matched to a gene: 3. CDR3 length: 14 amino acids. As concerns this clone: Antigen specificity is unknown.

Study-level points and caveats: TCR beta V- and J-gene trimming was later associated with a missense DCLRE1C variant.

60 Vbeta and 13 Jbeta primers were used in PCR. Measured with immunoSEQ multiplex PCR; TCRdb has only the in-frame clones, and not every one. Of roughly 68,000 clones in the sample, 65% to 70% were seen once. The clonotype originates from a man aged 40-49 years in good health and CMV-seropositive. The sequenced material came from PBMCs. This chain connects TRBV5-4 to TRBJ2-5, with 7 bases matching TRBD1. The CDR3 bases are TGTGCCAGCAGCTTGGCACAGGGGAGAGAGACCCAGTACTTC. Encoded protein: CASSLAQGRETQYF.